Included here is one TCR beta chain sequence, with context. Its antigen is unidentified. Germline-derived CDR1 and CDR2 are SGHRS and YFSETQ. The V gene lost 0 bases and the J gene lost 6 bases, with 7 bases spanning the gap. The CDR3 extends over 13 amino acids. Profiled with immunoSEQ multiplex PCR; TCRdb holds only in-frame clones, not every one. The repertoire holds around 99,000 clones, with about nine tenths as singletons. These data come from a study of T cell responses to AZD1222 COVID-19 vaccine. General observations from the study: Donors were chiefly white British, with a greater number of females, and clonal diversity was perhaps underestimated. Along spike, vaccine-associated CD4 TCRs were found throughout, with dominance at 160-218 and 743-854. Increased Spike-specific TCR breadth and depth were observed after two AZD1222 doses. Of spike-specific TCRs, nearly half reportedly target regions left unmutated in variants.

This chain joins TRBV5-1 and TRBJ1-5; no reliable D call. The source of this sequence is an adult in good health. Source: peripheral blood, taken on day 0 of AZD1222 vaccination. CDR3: CASSLGGSQPQHF. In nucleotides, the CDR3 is TGCGCCAGCAGCTTGGGGGGATCTCAGCCCCAGCATTTT.